This T cell receptor (beta chain) was recorded in a study of blood T cell repertoires in COVID-19. Study details: Samples came from the United States, Italy and Spain, spanning acute and convalescent COVID-19.

Under the authors' procedure: Reference gene primer amplification gave nucleated cell count estimates. The data were produced by immunoSEQ multiplex PCR, yet TCRdb's version contains in-frame clones alone and is incomplete. The D gene and trimming were derived from the DNA, and the V and J assignments and clone size from that table. The profile shows 55,000 to 95,000 clones, 75% to 85% of them singletons. The germline V gene has CDR1 MNHEY and CDR2 SVGAGI. Trimming pared 2 bases from V and 0 bases from J, leaving 8 bases between. This CDR3 has 15 amino acids. About this clone: The same CDR3 arises from other DNA sequences in this sample as well.

Sequenced: peripheral blood. The chain joins TRBV6-5 to TRBJ1-3, with D possibly matching TRBD1 (5 bases). The clonotype originates from a woman aged 70-85 years with acute or convalescent COVID-19. The CDR3 loop is CASSYRGSSGNTIYF. CDR3 in DNA: TGTGCCAGCAGTTACAGGGGCTCCTCTGGAAACACCATATATTTT.